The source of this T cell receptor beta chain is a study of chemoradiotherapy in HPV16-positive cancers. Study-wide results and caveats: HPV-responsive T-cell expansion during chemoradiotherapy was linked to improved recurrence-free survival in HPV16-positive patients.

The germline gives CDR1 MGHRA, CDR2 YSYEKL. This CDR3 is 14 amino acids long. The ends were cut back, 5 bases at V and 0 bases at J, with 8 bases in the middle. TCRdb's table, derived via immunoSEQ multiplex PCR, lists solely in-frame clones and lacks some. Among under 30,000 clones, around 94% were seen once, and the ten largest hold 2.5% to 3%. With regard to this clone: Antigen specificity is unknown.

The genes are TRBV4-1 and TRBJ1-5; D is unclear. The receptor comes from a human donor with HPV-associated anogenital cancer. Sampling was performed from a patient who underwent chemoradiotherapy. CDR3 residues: CASSSDHSNQPQHF. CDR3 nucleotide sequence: TGCGCCAGCAGCTCGGACCATAGCAATCAGCCCCAGCATTTT.